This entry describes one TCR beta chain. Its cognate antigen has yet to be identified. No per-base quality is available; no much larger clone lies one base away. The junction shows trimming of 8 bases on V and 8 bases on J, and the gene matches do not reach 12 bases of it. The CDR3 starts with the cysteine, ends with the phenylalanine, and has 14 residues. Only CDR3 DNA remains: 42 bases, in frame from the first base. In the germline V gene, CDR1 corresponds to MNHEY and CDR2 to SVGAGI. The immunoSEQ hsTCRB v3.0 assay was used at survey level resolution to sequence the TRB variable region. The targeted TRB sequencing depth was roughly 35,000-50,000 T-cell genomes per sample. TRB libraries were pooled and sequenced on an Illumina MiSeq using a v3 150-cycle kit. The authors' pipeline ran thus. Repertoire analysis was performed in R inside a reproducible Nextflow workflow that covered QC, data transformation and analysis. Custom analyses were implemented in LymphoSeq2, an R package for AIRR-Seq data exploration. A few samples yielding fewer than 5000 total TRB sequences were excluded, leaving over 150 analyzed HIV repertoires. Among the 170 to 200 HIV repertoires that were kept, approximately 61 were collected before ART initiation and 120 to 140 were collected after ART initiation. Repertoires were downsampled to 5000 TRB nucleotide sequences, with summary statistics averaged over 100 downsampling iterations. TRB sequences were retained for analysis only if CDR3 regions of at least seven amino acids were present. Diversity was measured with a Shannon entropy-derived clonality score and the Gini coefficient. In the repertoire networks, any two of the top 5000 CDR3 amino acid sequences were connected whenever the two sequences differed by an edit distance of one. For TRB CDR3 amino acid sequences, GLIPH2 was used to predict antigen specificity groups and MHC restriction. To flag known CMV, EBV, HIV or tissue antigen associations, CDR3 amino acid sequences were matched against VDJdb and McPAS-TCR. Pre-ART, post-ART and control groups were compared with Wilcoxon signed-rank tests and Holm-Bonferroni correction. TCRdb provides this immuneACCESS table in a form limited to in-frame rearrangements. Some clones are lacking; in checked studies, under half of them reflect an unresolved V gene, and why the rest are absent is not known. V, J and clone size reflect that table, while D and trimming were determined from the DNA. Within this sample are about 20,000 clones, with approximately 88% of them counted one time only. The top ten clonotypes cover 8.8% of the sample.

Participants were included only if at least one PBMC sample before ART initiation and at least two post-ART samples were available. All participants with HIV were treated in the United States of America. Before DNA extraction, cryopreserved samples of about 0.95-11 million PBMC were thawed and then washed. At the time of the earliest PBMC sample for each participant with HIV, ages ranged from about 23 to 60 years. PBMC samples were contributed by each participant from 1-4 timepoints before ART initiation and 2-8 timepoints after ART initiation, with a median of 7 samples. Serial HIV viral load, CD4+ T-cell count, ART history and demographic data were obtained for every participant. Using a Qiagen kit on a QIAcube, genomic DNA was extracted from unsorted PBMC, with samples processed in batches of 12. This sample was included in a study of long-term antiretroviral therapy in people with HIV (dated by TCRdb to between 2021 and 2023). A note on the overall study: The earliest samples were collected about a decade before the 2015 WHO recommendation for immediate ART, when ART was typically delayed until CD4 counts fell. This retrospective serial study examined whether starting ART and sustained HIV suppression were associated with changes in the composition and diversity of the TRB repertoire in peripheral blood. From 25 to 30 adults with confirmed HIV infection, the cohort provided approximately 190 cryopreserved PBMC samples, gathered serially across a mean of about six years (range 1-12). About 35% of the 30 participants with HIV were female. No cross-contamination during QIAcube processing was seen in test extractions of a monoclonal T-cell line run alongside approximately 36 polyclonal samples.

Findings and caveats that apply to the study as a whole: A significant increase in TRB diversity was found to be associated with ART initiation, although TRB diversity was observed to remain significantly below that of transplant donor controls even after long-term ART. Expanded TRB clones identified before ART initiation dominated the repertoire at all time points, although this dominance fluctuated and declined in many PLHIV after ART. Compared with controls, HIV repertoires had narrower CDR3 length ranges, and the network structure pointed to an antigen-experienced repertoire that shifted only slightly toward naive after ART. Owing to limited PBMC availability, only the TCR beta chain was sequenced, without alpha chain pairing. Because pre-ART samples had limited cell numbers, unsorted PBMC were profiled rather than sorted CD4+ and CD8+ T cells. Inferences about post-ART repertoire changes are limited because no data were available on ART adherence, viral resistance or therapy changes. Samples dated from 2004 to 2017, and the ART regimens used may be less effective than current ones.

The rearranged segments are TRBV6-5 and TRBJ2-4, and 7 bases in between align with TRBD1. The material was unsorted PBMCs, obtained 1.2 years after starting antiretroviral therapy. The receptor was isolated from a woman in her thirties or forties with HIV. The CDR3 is CASQYSDREHIQYF. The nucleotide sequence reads TGTGCCAGCCAATACTCCGACAGGGAACACATTCAGTACTTC.